This TCR beta chain was documented in a study of blood T cell repertoires in COVID-19. In the study overall: T cells, B-cell-depleted T cells, or PBMCs supplied cDNA or gDNA.

CDR3 length: 15 amino acids. The V gene end was trimmed by 5 bases and the J gene end by 6 bases; junction bases not matched to a gene: 7. Germline CDR1 reads KGHDR; CDR2 reads SFDVKD. Data came from immunoSEQ multiplex PCR; TCRdb stores just in-frame clones and leaves some out. This table holds over 400,000 clones, approximately 83% found once. This clonotype was sampled from a human donor in a cohort sampled during active COVID-19. The sample consisted of peripheral blood. The V and J genes are TRBV24-1 and TRBJ1-5; 9 bases line up with TRBD1. For the CDR3, the DNA is TGTGCCACCAGTGCAGGGACAGGGACTCGTCAGCCCCAGCATTTT. Amino acids: CATSAGTGTRQPQHF.